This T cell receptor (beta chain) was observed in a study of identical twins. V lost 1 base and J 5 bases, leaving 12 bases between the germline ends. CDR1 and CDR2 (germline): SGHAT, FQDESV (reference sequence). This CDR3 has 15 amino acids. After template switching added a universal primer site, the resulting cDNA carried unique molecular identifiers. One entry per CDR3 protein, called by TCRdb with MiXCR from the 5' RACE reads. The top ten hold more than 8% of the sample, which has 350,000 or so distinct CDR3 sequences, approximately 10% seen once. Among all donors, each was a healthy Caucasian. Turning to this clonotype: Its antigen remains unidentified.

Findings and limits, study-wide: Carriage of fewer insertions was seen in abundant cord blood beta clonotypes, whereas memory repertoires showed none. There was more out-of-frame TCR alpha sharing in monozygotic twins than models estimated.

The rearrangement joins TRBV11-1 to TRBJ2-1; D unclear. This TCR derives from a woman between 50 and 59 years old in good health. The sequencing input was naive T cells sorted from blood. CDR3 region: CASSLEIQSNNEQFF. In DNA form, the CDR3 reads TGTGCCAGCAGCTTAGAGATTCAATCCAACAATGAGCAGTTCTTC. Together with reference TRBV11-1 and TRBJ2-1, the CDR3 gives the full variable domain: EAEVAQSPRYKITEKSQAVAFWCDPISGHATLYWYRQILGQGPELLVQFQDESVVDDSQLPKDRFSAERLKGVDSTLKIQPAELGDSAMYLCASSLEIQSNNEQFFGPGTRLTVL.